This T cell receptor beta chain was found in a study of cytomegalovirus exposure and HLA in healthy donors. PCR primers comprised 60 Vbeta and 13 Jbeta primers. Data came from immunoSEQ multiplex PCR; TCRdb stores just in-frame clones and leaves some out. Altogether approximately 200,000 clones are present, more than 65% being singletons, with the ten largest covering about 5.6%. Germline V gives CDR1 MNHEY, CDR2 SVGAGI. The CDR3 is made up of 14 amino acids. V shed 3 bases and J 6 bases; nucleotides not matched to a gene: 3. The genes are TRBV6-5 and TRBJ1-4; TRBD1 agrees at 8 bases. Sequenced sample: PBMCs. The receptor was isolated from a woman under 40 in good health and CMV-seropositive. As DNA, the CDR3 is TGTGCCAGCAGTTATCAGGACAGGGATGAAAAACTGTTTTTT. Residues: CASSYQDRDEKLFF.